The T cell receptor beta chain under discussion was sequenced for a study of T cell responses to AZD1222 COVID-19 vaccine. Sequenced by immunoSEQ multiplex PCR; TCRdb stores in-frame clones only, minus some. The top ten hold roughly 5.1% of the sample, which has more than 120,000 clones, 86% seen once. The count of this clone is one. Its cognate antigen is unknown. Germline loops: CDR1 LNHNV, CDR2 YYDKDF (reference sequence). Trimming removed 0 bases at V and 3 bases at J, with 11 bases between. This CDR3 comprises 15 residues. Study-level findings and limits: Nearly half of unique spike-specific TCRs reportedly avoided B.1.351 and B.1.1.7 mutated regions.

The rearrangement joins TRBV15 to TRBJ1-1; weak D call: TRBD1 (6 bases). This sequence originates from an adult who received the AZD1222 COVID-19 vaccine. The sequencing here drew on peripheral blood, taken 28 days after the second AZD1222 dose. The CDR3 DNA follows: TGTGCCACCAGCAGAGATCGGGGGGCTCACACTGAAGCTTTCTTT. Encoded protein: CATSRDRGAHTEAFF.